The entry that follows covers one T cell receptor (beta chain) sequence. In this sample, this clone turned up a few times. There is no known antigen for this receptor. Qualities for individual bases were not recorded, and no much larger clone is one base off. This specimen's time point label, interpreted: about 25 weeks on oral tofacitinib. This sample's treatment or condition label indicates: oral pan-JAK inhibitor, 5-10 mg twice daily. Lesional scalp punch biopsies and peripheral blood were collected from alopecia areata patients. PBMCs were separated by density centrifugation and stained for CD3, CD4 and CD8, after which CD4+ and CD8+ T cells were sorted on a FACSAria. This sample stems from a study of CD8+ T cells in alopecia areata (dated by TCRdb to the late 2010s). Some background on the complete study: The treated patients took part in an open-label pilot trial in which moderate-to-severe alopecia areata was treated with oral tofacitinib at 5 to 10 mg twice daily. Tofacitinib was given for 6 to 18 months, followed by 6 months of follow-up off drug to assess delayed response and recurrence. In treated patients, disease severity was measured using the SALT score, which gives the percentage of scalp surface area affected. High-throughput TCRbeta sequencing was used to examine T cell clonal expansion in alopecia areata in both the C3H/HeJ mouse model and human patients. Scalp tissue and sorted CD4+ and CD8+ peripheral blood T cells from patchy and totalis/universalis alopecia areata patients and from healthy controls were covered by human TCRbeta sequencing. Tofacitinib-treated patients had biopsies at baseline and at 4 and 24 weeks of treatment, with a later scalp biopsy in several patients. Scalp clonality was compared among normal scalp (n=4), patchy alopecia areata scalp (n=8), and alopecia totalis/universalis scalp (n=8). RNA was obtained with the PAXgene miRNA kit for fixed scalp, the miRNeasy kit for PBMCs, and the RNeasy kit for mouse skin. TCRbeta CDR3 regions were amplified by immunoSEQ multiplex PCR using 35 Vbeta forward and 13 Jbeta reverse primers. Overall results and qualifications from the work: Shared TCR sequences between patients were less evident than in mice, which may be partly attributable to HLA diversity in the patient population. Tofacitinib significantly decreased scalp clonality and the number of expanded CD8+ clones among the top 100 scalp clones. Because the treated cohort was small and included a single nonresponder, larger studies are needed to assess links between baseline CD8+ expansion and response. Compared with normal scalp, lesional scalp, particularly in alopecia totalis/universalis, had higher clonality and more expanded CD8+ clones, which suggests antigenic drive. Resident alphabeta T cells in normal human skin are also sequenced, complicating scalp TCR repertoire analysis, unlike mouse skin dominated by gammadelta T cells. Many expanded lesional clones were found to persist in scalp and blood during tofacitinib treatment, and relapse after treatment cessation may be partly explained by this persistence.

The library was generated by the immunoSEQ multiplex PCR assay. RNA was extracted from all samples and reverse transcribed into cDNA, which served as template for TCR sequencing. First-strand cDNA was synthesized with SuperScript III using a 2:1 mix of oligo-dT and random hexamers. A synthetic immune receptor repertoire was used to assess amplification bias, and residual bias was removed computationally. The study's processing was this. Raw reads were preprocessed for error removal, and CDR3 was defined according to IMGT conventions as running from the conserved cysteine to phenylalanine. To get clonality, Shannon entropy was normalized by log2 of the number of productive unique TCRs and the result was subtracted from 1. Whether each scalp clone was CD4 or CD8 was inferred by checking scalp TCRbeta sequences against the CD4 and CD8 repertoires from sorted blood. Imported from immuneACCESS, the table was reduced by TCRdb to in-frame sequences with V and J called. These copies leave out some clones; in studies compared against another copy, an unresolved V gene accounts for under half, and the cause of the remainder is not known. That table supplies the V and J calls and clone size; D and trimming were determined from the DNA. Within this sample are some 80,000 clones, with approximately 66% of them counted one time only. The top ten hold roughly a quarter of the sample.

Spanning cysteine to phenylalanine, the CDR3 consists of 19 amino acids. The sequence is cut down to CDR3 DNA, 57 bases in frame from base 1. The sequence came from a human donor with alopecia areata. The sample was CD8+ T cells sorted from blood, taken at week 24, from a patient treated with tofacitinib. The V and J genes are TRBV21-1 and TRBJ2-5; no DNA check was done on the table's D call, TRBD2. TRBV21-1 is a pseudogene. The bases are TGTGCCAGCAGCAAAGGTGGCACTAGCGGGCCTATCCACCCGGGGACCCAGTACTTC. It encodes CASSKGGTSGPIHPGTQYF.